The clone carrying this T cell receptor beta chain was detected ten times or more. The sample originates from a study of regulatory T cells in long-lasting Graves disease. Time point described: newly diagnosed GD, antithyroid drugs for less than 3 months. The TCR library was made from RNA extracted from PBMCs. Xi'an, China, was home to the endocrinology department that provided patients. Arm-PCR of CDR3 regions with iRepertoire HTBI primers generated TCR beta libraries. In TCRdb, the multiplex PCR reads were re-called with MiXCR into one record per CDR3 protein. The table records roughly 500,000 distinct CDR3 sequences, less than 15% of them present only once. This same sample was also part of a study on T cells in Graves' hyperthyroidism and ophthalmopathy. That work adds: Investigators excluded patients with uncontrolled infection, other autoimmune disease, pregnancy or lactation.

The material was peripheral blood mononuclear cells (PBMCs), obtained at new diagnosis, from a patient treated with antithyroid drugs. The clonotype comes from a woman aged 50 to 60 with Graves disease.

The CDR3 here is CASMAVSPEQYF. The CDR3 DNA reads as TGTGCCAGCATGGCGGTTTCCCCCGAGCAGTACTTC. V and J are TRBV2 and TRBJ2-7, with D uncertain. The germline V and J ends were trimmed by 7 bases and 6 bases, with 13 bases remaining between them. This CDR3 region has 12 residues. The germline V gene has CDR1 SNHLY and CDR2 FYNNEI.